This T cell receptor (beta chain) was obtained from a study of OX40 agonist ivuxolimab in advanced cancers. Study summary: Prior checkpoint blockade (anti-PD-1, anti-PD-L1 or anti-CTLA-4) was permitted; about 40% had it.

Sequenced by immunoSEQ multiplex PCR; TCRdb stores in-frame clones only, minus some. The sample yields around 57,000 clones, 82% seen once. Germline trimming cut 2 bases from V and 3 bases from J; bases unmatched to any gene: 5. Germline loops: CDR1 MNHNS, CDR2 SASEGT. The CDR3 is 15 residues long. The clonotype originates from an adult with an advanced solid tumor such as melanoma, head and neck, liver or kidney cancer. The input for sequencing was CD4+ or CD8+ T cells sorted from blood, taken in a trial of the OX40 agonist ivuxolimab. The chain uses TRBV6-1 and TRBJ2-5, with 8 bases fitting TRBD1. CDR3 sequence reads: CASSESPDREETQYF. The DNA for the CDR3 is TGTGCCAGCAGTGAAAGTCCGGACAGGGAAGAGACCCAGTACTTC.